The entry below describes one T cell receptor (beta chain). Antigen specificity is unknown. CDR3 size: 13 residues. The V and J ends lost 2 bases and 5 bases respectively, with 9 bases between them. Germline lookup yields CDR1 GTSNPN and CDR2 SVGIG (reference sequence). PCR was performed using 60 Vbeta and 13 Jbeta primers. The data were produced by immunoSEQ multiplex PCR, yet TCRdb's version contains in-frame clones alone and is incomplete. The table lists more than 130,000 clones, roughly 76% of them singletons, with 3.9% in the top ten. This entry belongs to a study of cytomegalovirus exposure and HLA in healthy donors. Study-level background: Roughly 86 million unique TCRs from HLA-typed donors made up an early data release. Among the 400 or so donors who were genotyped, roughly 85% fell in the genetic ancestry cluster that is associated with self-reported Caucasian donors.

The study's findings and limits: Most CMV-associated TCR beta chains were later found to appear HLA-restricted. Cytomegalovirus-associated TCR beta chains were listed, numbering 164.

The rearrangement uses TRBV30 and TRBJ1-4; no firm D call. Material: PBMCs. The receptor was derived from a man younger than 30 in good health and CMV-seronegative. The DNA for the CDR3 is TGTGCCTGGAGTTTAACGGGAAATGAAAAACTGTTTTTT. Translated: CAWSLTGNEKLFF.